Each of the 12 T cell receptor beta chains below was sequenced from the same sample in a study of CD8 T cells in ankylosing spondylitis. TCRdb independently ran MiXCR on the 5' RACE reads; one entry per CDR3 protein. The sample lists 150,000 to 200,000 distinct CDR3 sequences, about 18% occurring once. Sequencing input: blood, either unsorted or a sorted T cell fraction (not recorded which). The receptors stem from a male donor between 10 and 30 years old with ankylosing spondylitis or in good health (not recorded which).

This clonotype has more than one count but fewer than ten. The CDR3 here is CASSSFDYSYNEQFF. CDR3 DNA sequence: TGTGCCAGCAGCTCGTTTGACTATTCCTACAATGAGCAGTTCTTC. This chain links TRBV5-5 with TRBJ2-1; tentative D call: TRBD2 (5 bases). Germline lookup yields CDR1 SGHKS and CDR2 YYEKEE (reference sequence). Trimming left V 3 bases short and J 1 base short, with 11 bases between. The CDR3 runs 15 residues. Filled out from reference TRBV5-5 and TRBJ2-1, the complete variable domain reads DAGVTQSPTHLIKTRGQQVTLRCSPISGHKSVSWYQQVLGQGPQFIFQYYEKEERGRGNFPDRFSARQFPNYSSELNVNALLLGDSALYLCASSSFDYSYNEQFFGPGTRLTVL.

This chain connects TRBV20-1 to TRBJ2-3; 9 nucleotides match TRBD2. CDR1 and CDR2 (germline): DFQATT, SNEGSKA (reference sequence). This CDR3 has 15 residues. V trimming: 3 bases; J trimming: 2 bases; junction bases outside the gene matches: 6. CDR3 nucleotides: TGCAGTGCTAGGTGGCTAGCGGGAATCACAGATACGCAGTATTTT. Amino acids: CSARWLAGITDTQYF.

The chain uses TRBV20-1 and TRBJ2-7, with TRBD2 matching over 10 bases. Trimming removed 5 bases from V and 1 base from J; junction bases left unmatched: 2. The germline V gene has CDR1 DFQATT and CDR2 SNEGSKA (reference sequence). CDR3 length: 13 amino acids. CDR3 protein: CSASSGSSYEQYF. CDR3 DNA sequence: TGCAGTGCTTCTAGCGGGAGTTCCTACGAGCAGTACTTC.

At least ten counts were recorded for this clonotype. The rearrangement joins TRBV18 to TRBJ1-2; 9 nucleotides match TRBD1. The CDR3 spans 17 residues. Losses at the gene ends were 1 base for V and 6 bases for J; bases not matched to a gene: 12. Germline CDR1 and CDR2: KGHSH and LQKENI. The CDR3: CASSPQKQGAGMDGYTF. CDR3 nucleotide sequence: TGTGCCAGCTCACCACAAAAACAGGGGGCCGGTATGGATGGCTACACCTTC.

This clonotype was recorded at least ten times. This sequence joins TRBV4-3 and TRBJ2-7; D might be TRBD1 (5 bases). The CDR3 spans 13 residues. Trimming took 3 bases from V and 3 from J, leaving 9 bases between them. CDR1 is LGHNA and CDR2 is YSLEER in the germline V gene. CDR3 in DNA: TGCGCCAGCAGCCAGGACACCCTCTACGAGCAGTACTTC. The encoded protein is CASSQDTLYEQYF.

This clonotype was counted at least ten times. The rearrangement links TRBV20-1 to TRBJ2-7, with D unresolved. Trimming stripped 5 bases from V and 0 bases from J, with 11 bases between. Looked up from germline, CDR1 is DFQATT and CDR2 is SNEGSKA (reference sequence). The CDR3 totals 13 residues. The CDR3 DNA is TGCAGTGCTGCTAGGACGGGCTCCTACGAGCAGTACGTC. Translating gives CSAARTGSYEQYV.

In this sample, this clonotype turned up many times. V and J are TRBV11-2 and TRBJ1-6, with TRBD1 identical over 7 bases. The junction had 9 bases not matched to a gene; V was cut back by 2 bases and J by 8 bases. Germline assignment: CDR1 SGHAT and CDR2 FQNNGV. The CDR3 contains 16 residues. The CDR3 coding sequence is TGTGCCAGCAGCTTAAGACAGGGCCGGATTTATTCACCCCTCCACTTT. It yields the protein CASSLRQGRIYSPLHF.

This clonotype was recorded many times. This chain uses TRBV12-3 or TRBV12-4 with TRBJ2-7; 8 positions match TRBD2. Unmatched junction bases numbered 11, after V lost 1 base and J lost 3 bases. There are 17 residues in the CDR3. CDR3 loop: CASSLVRAQRELYEQYF. In DNA form, the CDR3 reads TGTGCCAGCAGTTTAGTCAGGGCCCAGCGGGAGCTCTACGAGCAGTACTTC.

The chain employs TRBV7-2 and TRBJ2-7; 7 nucleotides line up with TRBD1. The V segment lost 1 base and the J segment 0 bases; nucleotides outside the gene matches: 3. The CDR3 sequence is 15 residues long. The V gene's germline CDR1 is SGHTA and CDR2 FQGNSA. The CDR3 nucleotides are TGTGCCAGCAGCTTAGGGACAGGAGTCTCCTACGAGCAGTACTTC. It codes for CASSLGTGVSYEQYF.

The chain has TRBV11-1 and TRBJ2-1; weak D call: TRBD2 (6 bases). Germline loops: CDR1 SGHAT, CDR2 FQDESV (reference sequence). The CDR3 contains 14 residues. V was cut by 4 bases and J by 3 bases, with 10 bases left in between. The CDR3 DNA is TGTGCCAGCAGCTCCGGAGCGGGCTACAATGAGCAGTTCTTC. The encoded protein is CASSSGAGYNEQFF.

This clonotype was detected many times. The rearrangement links TRBV28 to TRBJ2-7; D not resolved. With 6 bases removed from V and 4 bases from J, the gap between germline ends came to 10 bases. The germline V gene has CDR1 MDHEN and CDR2 SYDVKM. The CDR3 has 12 amino acids. The CDR3 region is CASRQMGYEQYF. CDR3 in DNA: TGTGCCAGCAGGCAGATGGGTTACGAGCAGTACTTC.

This clonotype was seen repeatedly, ten times or more. The chain has TRBV20-1 and TRBJ2-2; 10 nucleotides align to TRBD2. The germline V gene encodes CDR1 DFQATT and CDR2 SNEGSKA (reference sequence). J lost 3 bases, V lost 0 bases, and 4 bases had no gene match. This CDR3 has 16 residues. The CDR3 spells CSARESSGSYTGELFF. The DNA of the CDR3 is TGCAGTGCTAGAGAGTCTAGCGGGAGTTACACCGGGGAGCTGTTTTTT.